The sequence of this TCR beta chain was determined in a study of blood T cell repertoires in COVID-19. Profiling relied on immunoSEQ multiplex PCR, and the TCRdb table lists in-frame clones only, not all of them. The sample lists roughly 250,000 clones; about four fifths were seen once. The CDR3 runs to 16 residues. V was cut by 1 base and J by 7 bases, with 19 bases left in between. The germline gives CDR1 SGHAT, CDR2 FQNNGV. The sample comprised peripheral blood. V gene TRBV11-2 combines with J gene TRBJ1-2; tentative D call: TRBD1 (5 bases). This receptor was taken from a man between 35 and 55 years old with active or convalescent COVID-19. The CDR3 DNA follows: TGTGCCAGCAGCTTAGCGCACTCAGGGAAATATTCTGGCTACACCTTC. Translating gives CASSLAHSGKYSGYTF. Using reference TRBV11-2 and TRBJ1-2 for the parts outside the CDR3, the full variable domain is EAGVAQSPRYKIIEKRQSVAFWCNPISGHATLYWYQQILGQGPKLLIQFQNNGVVDDSQLPKDRFSAERLKGVDSTLKIQPAKLEDSAVYLCASSLAHSGKYSGYTFGSGTRLTVV.